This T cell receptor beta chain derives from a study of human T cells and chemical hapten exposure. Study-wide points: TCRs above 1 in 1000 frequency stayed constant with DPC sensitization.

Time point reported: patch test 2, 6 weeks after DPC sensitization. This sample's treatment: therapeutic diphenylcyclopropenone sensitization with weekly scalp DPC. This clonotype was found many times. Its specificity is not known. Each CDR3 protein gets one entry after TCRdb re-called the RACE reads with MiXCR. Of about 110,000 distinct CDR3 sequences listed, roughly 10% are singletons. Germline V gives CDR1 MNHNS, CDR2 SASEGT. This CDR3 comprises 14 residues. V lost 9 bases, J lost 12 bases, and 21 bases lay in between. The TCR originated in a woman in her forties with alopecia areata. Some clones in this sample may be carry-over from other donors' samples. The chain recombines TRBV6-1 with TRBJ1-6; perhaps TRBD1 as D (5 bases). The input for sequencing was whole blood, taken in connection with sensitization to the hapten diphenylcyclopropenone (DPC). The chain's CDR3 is CASFRDDGKGPLHF. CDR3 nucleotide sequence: TGTGCCAGTTTCCGGGACGACGGTAAAGGACCCCTCCACTTT.